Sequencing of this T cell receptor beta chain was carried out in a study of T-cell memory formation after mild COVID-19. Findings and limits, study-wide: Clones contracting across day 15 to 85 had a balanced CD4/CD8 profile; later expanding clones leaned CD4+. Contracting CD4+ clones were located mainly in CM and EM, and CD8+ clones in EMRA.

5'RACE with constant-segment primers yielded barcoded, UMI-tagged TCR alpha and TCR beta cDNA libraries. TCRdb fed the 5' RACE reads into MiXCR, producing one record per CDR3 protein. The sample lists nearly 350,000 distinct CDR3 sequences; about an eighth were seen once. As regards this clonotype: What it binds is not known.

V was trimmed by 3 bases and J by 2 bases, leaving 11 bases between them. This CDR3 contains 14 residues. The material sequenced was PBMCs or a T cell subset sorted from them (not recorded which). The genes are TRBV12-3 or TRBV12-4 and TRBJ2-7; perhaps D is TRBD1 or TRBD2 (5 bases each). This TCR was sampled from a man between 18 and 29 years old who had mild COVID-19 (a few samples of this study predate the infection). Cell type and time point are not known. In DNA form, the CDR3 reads TGTGCCAGCAGTTTTTGGGACGCAACCTACGAGCAGTACTTC. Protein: CASSFWDATYEQYF.